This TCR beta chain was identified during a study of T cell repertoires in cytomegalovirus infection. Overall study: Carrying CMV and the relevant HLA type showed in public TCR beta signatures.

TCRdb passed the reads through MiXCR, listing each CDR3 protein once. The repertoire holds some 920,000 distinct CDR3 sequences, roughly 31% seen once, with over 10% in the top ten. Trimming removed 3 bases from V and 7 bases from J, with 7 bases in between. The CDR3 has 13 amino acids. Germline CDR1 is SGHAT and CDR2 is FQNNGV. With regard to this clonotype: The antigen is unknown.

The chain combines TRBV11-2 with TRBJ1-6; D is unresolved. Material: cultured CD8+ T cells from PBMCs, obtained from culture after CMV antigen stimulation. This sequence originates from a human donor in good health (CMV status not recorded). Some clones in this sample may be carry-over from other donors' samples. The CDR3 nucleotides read TGTGCCAGCAGCTTGATGGGGAATTCACCCCTCCACTTT. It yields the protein CASSLMGNSPLHF.